A selection of T cell receptor beta chains follows, all from one sample in a study of CD8+ T cells in alopecia areata. Some clones are missing from TCRdb's copy, which holds only in-frame ones; the method was immunoSEQ multiplex PCR. The repertoire holds 60,000 to 90,000 clones, with around two thirds as singletons. This specimen was CD8+ T cells sorted from blood, taken at week 24, from a patient treated with tofacitinib. These receptors came from a human donor with alopecia areata. CDR3s include the opening cysteine and the closing phenylalanine or tryptophan. A D gene is named only where the DNA matches it firmly. Expanded clones are given a class, and other clones once, few, many or no size at all.

>-|TRBV7-2|-|TRBJ2-7
CASSLESVYEQYF
TGTGCCAGCAGCTTAGAGTCTGTCTACGAGCAGTACTTC
>-|TRBV4-3|few|TRBJ1-2
CASSQGPGYPGYTF
TGCGCCAGCAGCCAAGGCCCAGGGTACCCCGGCTACACCTTC
>-|TRBV27|-|TRBJ1-2
CASSLFWGVHGYTF
TGTGCCAGCAGTTTATTCTGGGGTGTACATGGCTACACCTTC
>-|TRBV5-4|-|TRBJ1-2
CASSSPDIEVGQYGYTF
TGTGCCAGCAGCTCCCCGGACATTGAAGTCGGGCAATATGGCTACACCTTC
>-|TRBV6-1|-|TRBJ2-7
CASSESGASSYEQYF
TGTGCCAGCAGTGAATCTGGGGCTTCCTCCTACGAGCAGTACTTC
>-|TRBV7-9|-|TRBJ2-2
CANNQGPGELFF
TGTGCCAACAATCAGGGGCCCGGGGAGCTGTTTTTT
>TRBD1|TRBV6-5|-|TRBJ1-5
CASSFPGTGRHQPQHF
TGTGCCAGCAGTTTCCCTGGGACAGGGAGACATCAGCCCCAGCATTTT
>-|TRBV7-2|once|TRBJ1-2
CASSLISPLAYGYTF
TGTGCCAGCAGCTTAATCAGCCCCTTAGCCTATGGCTACACCTTC
>-|TRBV15|-|TRBJ2-1
CATSRDGVLPPSGNEQFF
TGTGCCACCAGCAGAGATGGGGTCCTTCCCCCCTCGGGCAATGAGCAGTTCTTC
>-|TRBV4-3|-|TRBJ1-5
CASSQERVGQPQHF
TGCGCCAGCAGCCAAGAGCGGGTAGGACAGCCCCAGCATTTT
>TRBD1|TRBV7-3|few|TRBJ2-7
CASSFSTGPYEQYF
TGTGCCAGCAGCTTCTCGACAGGGCCCTACGAGCAGTACTTC
>-|TRBV23-1|-|TRBJ2-2
CASSFQVATGELFF
TGCGCCAGCAGTTTCCAGGTGGCCACCGGGGAGCTGTTTTTT
>-|TRBV6-6|few|TRBJ2-5
CASSYSKGDETQYF
TGTGCCAGCAGTTACTCGAAGGGAGATGAGACCCAGTACTTC
>-|TRBV27|-|TRBJ2-1
CASSPQSSYNEQFF
TGTGCCAGCAGTCCCCAGAGCTCCTACAATGAGCAGTTCTTC
>-|TRBV27|-|TRBJ2-2
CASSLRVLTGELFF
TGTGCCAGCAGTTTGAGGGTTCTGACCGGGGAGCTGTTTTTT
>-|TRBV5-1|-|TRBJ1-5
CASSPGTDNNQPQHF
TGCGCCAGCAGCCCAGGGACGGATAACAATCAGCCCCAGCATTTT
>TRBD1|TRBV4-1|-|TRBJ1-1
CASSGQGNTEAFF
TGCGCCAGCTCCGGACAGGGGAACACTGAAGCTTTCTTT
>TRBD2|TRBV28|-|TRBJ2-1
CASSLRGGLSNEQFF
TGTGCCAGCAGTTTGCGGGGAGGGCTTTCCAATGAGCAGTTCTTC
>-|TRBV29-1|once|TRBJ2-7
CSVEDHGGDYEQYF
TGCAGCGTTGAAGATCATGGAGGAGACTACGAGCAGTACTTC
>TRBD2|TRBV27|-|TRBJ2-3
CASSTSGGTDTQYF
TGTGCCAGCAGTACTAGCGGCGGCACAGATACGCAGTATTTT
>-|TRBV25-1|-|TRBJ2-7
CASSELHEQYF
TGTGCCAGCAGTGAGTTACACGAGCAGTACTTC
>-|TRBV18|-|TRBJ2-6
CASSPPHPSGANVLTF
TGTGCCAGCTCACCACCACACCCCTCTGGGGCCAACGTCCTGACTTTC
>TRBD1|TRBV27|-|TRBJ2-3
CASNYRWDRELGTDTQYF
TGTGCCAGCAATTACCGCTGGGACAGGGAATTGGGCACGGATACGCAGTATTTT
>-|TRBV29-1|few|TRBJ1-1
CSVSRGLGDTEAFF
TGCAGCGTTTCAAGGGGACTAGGGGACACTGAAGCTTTCTTT
>TRBD2|TRBV15|-|TRBJ2-7
CATSTRTSGMYEQYF
TGTGCCACCAGCACTAGGACTAGCGGGATGTACGAGCAGTACTTC
>TRBD2|TRBV2|few|TRBJ2-3
CASSEFGGLTDTQYF
TGTGCCAGCAGTGAGTTCGGGGGGTTGACAGATACGCAGTATTTT
>-|TRBV4-1|few|TRBJ1-1
CASSQVGAHTEAFF
TGCGCCAGCAGCCAAGTAGGGGCGCACACTGAAGCTTTCTTT
>-|TRBV6-5|-|TRBJ2-1
CASSNGHVNEQFF
TGTGCCAGCAGTAATGGACATGTCAATGAGCAGTTCTTC
>TRBD2|TRBV27|-|TRBJ2-2
CASSLFSGLADTGELFF
TGTGCCAGCAGTTTATTCTCGGGACTAGCTGACACCGGGGAGCTGTTTTTT
>-|TRBV21-1|-|TRBJ1-1
CASSPTTEAFF
TGTGCCAGCAGCCCCACTACTGAAGCTTTCTTT
>-|TRBV29-1|-|TRBJ1-1
CSGTVMNTEAFF
TGCAGCGGCACGGTAATGAACACTGAAGCTTTCTTT
>TRBD2|TRBV4-3|few|TRBJ2-1
CASSASGLAVNNEQFF
TGCGCCAGCAGCGCTAGTGGGCTAGCGGTGAACAATGAGCAGTTCTTC
>-|TRBV27|few|TRBJ1-2
CASSSFPGTNYGYTF
TGTGCCAGCAGTTCCTTTCCCGGGACCAACTATGGCTACACCTTC
>-|TRBV11-2|-|TRBJ1-1
CASSLDPGHTEAFF
TGTGCCAGCAGCTTAGACCCAGGGCACACTGAAGCTTTCTTT
>TRBD2|TRBV5-6|-|TRBJ2-3
CASSLQGGSDTQYF
TGTGCCAGCAGCTTGCAGGGAGGGTCAGATACGCAGTATTTT
>-|TRBV19|few|TRBJ2-1
CASSLLVDNEQFF
TGTGCCAGTAGTCTGCTAGTGGACAATGAGCAGTTCTTC
>TRBD1|TRBV7-9|-|TRBJ2-5
CASSFDRVTKETQYF
TGTGCCAGCAGCTTTGACAGGGTGACCAAAGAGACCCAGTACTTC
>-|TRBV27|many|TRBJ2-6
CASSLTGANVLTF
TGTGCCAGCAGTTTAACTGGGGCCAACGTCCTGACTTTC
>TRBD1|TRBV19|few|TRBJ1-5
CASTDPDRGNQPQHF
TGTGCCAGCACCGACCCCGACAGGGGCAATCAGCCCCAGCATTTT
>-|TRBV15|once|TRBJ2-7
CATSRGADKVHEQYF
TGTGCCACCAGCAGAGGAGCCGATAAGGTTCACGAGCAGTACTTC
>-|TRBV9|-|TRBJ2-1
CASSDSGGVGDEQFF
TGTGCCAGCAGCGATAGCGGCGGTGTGGGGGATGAGCAGTTCTTC
>-|TRBV7-9|-|TRBJ2-1
CASSLSVNEQFF
TGTGCCAGCAGCCTTAGCGTCAATGAGCAGTTCTTC
>TRBD1|TRBV15|-|TRBJ1-4
CATSLKTGGIANEKLFF
TGTGCCACCAGCCTAAAGACAGGGGGCATTGCTAATGAAAAACTGTTTTTT
>-|TRBV7-9|medium-sized|TRBJ2-7
CASTPPSRTYEQYF
TGTGCCAGCACCCCGCCGTCCAGGACCTACGAGCAGTACTTC
>TRBD1|TRBV6-5|few|TRBJ2-7
CASSYGTGEYEQYF
TGTGCCAGCAGTTACGGGACAGGGGAATACGAGCAGTACTTC
>-|TRBV13|-|TRBJ2-7
CASSPTPTGSLGEQYF
TGTGCCAGCAGCCCCACCCCCACAGGGTCCCTTGGCGAGCAGTACTTC
>-|TRBV5-1|few|TRBJ1-2
CASSLGHPNYGYTF
TGCGCCAGCAGCCTGGGACACCCTAACTATGGCTACACCTTC
>-|TRBV30|-|TRBJ1-2
CAWSGDYGYTF
TGTGCCTGGTCAGGGGACTATGGCTACACCTTC
>TRBD1|TRBV4-1|few|TRBJ2-7
CASSQDTGTGGHEQYF
TGCGCCAGCAGCCAAGATACCGGGACAGGAGGTCACGAGCAGTACTTC
>-|TRBV5-6|few|TRBJ1-2
CASSLTREDGYTF
TGTGCCAGCAGCTTGACCAGGGAGGATGGCTACACCTTC
>TRBD1|TRBV27|-|TRBJ1-5
CASSPLDRGRRGGNQPQHF
TGTGCCAGCAGTCCGCTCGACAGGGGGCGTCGGGGGGGCAATCAGCCCCAGCATTTT
>TRBD2|TRBV27|-|TRBJ2-4
CASPWGGSHLLAKNIQYF
TGTGCCAGCCCCTGGGGCGGGAGTCACCTTTTAGCCAAAAACATTCAGTACTTC
>-|TRBV19|-|TRBJ2-6
CASSEGHPSGANVLTF
TGTGCCAGTAGCGAGGGACATCCCTCTGGGGCCAACGTCCTGACTTTC